This T cell receptor (beta chain) was recorded in a study of blood T cell repertoires in COVID-19. Study-level information: In each case, the material was cDNA or gDNA derived from T cells, B-cell-depleted T cells, or PBMCs.

Original analysis: Estimated nucleated cell counts came from reference gene primer amplification. The data were produced by immunoSEQ multiplex PCR, yet TCRdb's version contains in-frame clones alone and is incomplete. That table furnishes V, J and clone size, whereas the DNA furnished D and trimming. The sample yields roughly 340,000 clones, 70% to 90% seen once. The V gene's germline CDR1 is SQVTM and CDR2 ANQGSEA. The CDR3 has 11 residues. V lost 5 bases to trimming and J lost 5 bases, with 8 bases between them. Sequences were obtained from peripheral blood. The chain joins TRBV29-1 to TRBJ2-3; D is unresolved. The clonotype was recovered from a woman between 25 and 40 years old with COVID-19, enrolled during active disease. This CDR3 is CSVSRQDTQYF. CDR3 sequence (DNA): TGCAGCGTTAGTCGACAAGATACGCAGTATTTT.